This T cell receptor beta chain was obtained from a study of OX40 agonist ivuxolimab in advanced cancers. Study as a whole: Three patients responded partially, comprising one with hepatocellular carcinoma and two with cutaneous melanoma.

The V and J ends lost 0 bases and 1 base respectively, with 16 bases between them. There are 16 residues in the CDR3. Germline lookup yields CDR1 GTSNPN and CDR2 SVGIG (reference sequence). This clone came up a few times. Its antigen is unknown. Repertoires were generated with immunoSEQ multiplex PCR, while TCRdb's copy carries only in-frame clones and drops some. The sample lists around 34,000 clones; 65% to 85% were seen once. General observations from the study: At 0.1 to 3.0 mg/kg, clonal expansion of CD4+ and CD8+ blood T cells had occurred by week 6.

This sequence joins TRBV30 and TRBJ2-7, with a possible D match to TRBD1 (6 bases). This clonotype originated in an adult with an advanced solid tumor such as melanoma, head and neck, liver or kidney cancer. Sequencing used CD4+ or CD8+ T cells sorted from blood, obtained in a trial of the OX40 agonist ivuxolimab. CDR3 in DNA: TGTGCCTGGAGTGTACCGACAGGCGGGCTTTCCTACGAGCAGTACTTC. It codes for CAWSVPTGGLSYEQYF.